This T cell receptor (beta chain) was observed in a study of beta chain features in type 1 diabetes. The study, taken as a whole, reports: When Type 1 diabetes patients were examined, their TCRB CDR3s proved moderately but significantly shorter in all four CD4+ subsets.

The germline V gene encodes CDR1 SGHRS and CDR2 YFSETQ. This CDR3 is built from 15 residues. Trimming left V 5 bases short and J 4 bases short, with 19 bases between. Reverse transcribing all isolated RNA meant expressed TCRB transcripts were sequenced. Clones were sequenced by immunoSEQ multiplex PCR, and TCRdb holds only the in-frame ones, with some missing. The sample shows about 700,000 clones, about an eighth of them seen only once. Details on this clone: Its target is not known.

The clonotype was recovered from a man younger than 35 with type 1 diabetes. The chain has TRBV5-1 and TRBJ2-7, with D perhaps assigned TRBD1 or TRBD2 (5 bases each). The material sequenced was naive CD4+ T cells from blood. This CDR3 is CASRPTGRTGYEQYF. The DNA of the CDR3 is TGCGCCAGCAGGCCGACGGGGCGGACCGGGTACGAGCAGTACTTC.